This T cell receptor beta chain was observed in a study of siplizumab effects on memory and regulatory T cells. For this clone: Its matching antigen is unknown.

There are 15 residues in the CDR3. Trimming removed 1 base from V and 2 bases from J; junction bases left unmatched: 3. Germline-derived CDR1 and CDR2 are LNHDA and SQIVND (reference sequence). Sequencing used immunoSEQ multiplex PCR; TCRdb keeps in-frame clones, though not all of them. The table lists under 140,000 clones, 92% of them singletons. Study-wide results and limits: Phenotypic classification as naive or memory proved unattainable for roughly 75-97% of proliferating CD4+ or CD8+ clones. Memory cells seemed less diverse than naive T cells, which also seemed major contributors to the alloresponse. Unstimulated subsets captured only a minor fraction of alloreactive clones.

The V call is TRBV19, the J call TRBJ2-7; 9 bases match TRBD2. Sequencing was performed on CD4+ T cells sorted from blood. The TCR sequence derives from a human donor in good health. The CDR3 here is CASSIGLAGPYEQYF. CDR3 nucleotides: TGTGCCAGTAGTATAGGGCTAGCGGGACCCTACGAGCAGTACTTC.